These 25 T cell receptor beta chains share one sample of origin, sequenced in a study of STAT5B mutations in CD4+ large granular lymphocyte leukemia. Produced via immunoSEQ multiplex PCR; TCRdb's table is partial and in-frame only. The data hold approximately 40,000 clones, with roughly 79% observed a single time. Material for sequencing was CD4+ T cells from blood buffy coats. The receptors here all came from a human donor in good health.

This chain's CDR3 is CASSPGLADTDTQYF. CDR3 DNA sequence: TGTGCCAGCAGTCCGGGACTAGCGGACACAGATACGCAGTATTTT. V gene TRBV2 combines with J gene TRBJ2-3; 11 bases fit TRBD2. This CDR3 region has 15 residues. The J segment lost 2 bases and the V segment lost 5 bases, leaving 3 bases of the junction unmatched. Per the germline V gene, CDR1 is SNHLY and CDR2 is FYNNEI.

The gene calls are TRBV21-1 and TRBJ2-3; TRBD1, the table's D call, lacks a check against the DNA. TRBV21-1 is deemed a pseudogene. The CDR3 extends over 16 amino acids. CDR3 residues: CASSEKPGQGTDTQYF. The DNA for the CDR3 is TGTGCCAGCAGCGAAAAACCGGGACAGGGGACAGATACGCAGTATTTT.

This chain connects TRBV13 to TRBJ1-1, with TRBD1 identical over 8 bases. The CDR3 contains 13 residues. V dropped 5 bases and J dropped 10; count of bases not matched to a gene: 9. Germline values: CDR1 PRHDT, CDR2 FYEKMQ (reference sequence). Here the CDR3 DNA reads TGTGCCAGCAGCACCGACAGGGGTAGAGTAGCTTTCTTT. This sequence encodes CASSTDRGRVAFF.

The V and J genes are TRBV5-6 and TRBJ1-5; D unclear. Germline CDR1 reads SGHDT; CDR2 reads YYEEEE. This CDR3 contains 14 residues. The ends were cut back, 2 bases at V and 6 bases at J, with 12 bases in the middle. The CDR3 loop is CASSLRRVGQPQHF. CDR3 nucleotides: TGTGCCAGCAGCTTAAGACGGGTTGGTCAGCCCCAGCATTTT. Full variable domain (outside the CDR3, taken from reference TRBV5-6 and TRBJ1-5): DAGVTQSPTHLIKTRGQQVTLRCSPKSGHDTVSWYQQALGQGPQFIFQYYEEEERQRGNFPDRFSGHQFPNYSSELNVNALLLGDSALYLCASSLRRVGQPQHFGDGTRLSIL.

The chain couples TRBV20-1 to TRBJ2-3; no definite D call. CDR1 is DFQATT and CDR2 is SNEGSKA in the germline V gene (reference sequence). The CDR3 totals 11 residues. V lost 7 bases and J lost 4, with 9 bases in between. CDR3 in amino acids: CSVGTADTQYF. CDR3 coding DNA: TGCAGTGTAGGAACCGCAGATACGCAGTATTTT.

The chain combines TRBV7-2 with TRBJ2-2, with 12 bases identical to TRBD1. The germline V gene encodes CDR1 SGHTA and CDR2 FQGNSA. V lost 6 bases to trimming and J lost 7 bases; unmatched junction nucleotides: 3. The CDR3 runs 14 residues. The CDR3 nucleotides read TGTGCCAGCAGGGGACAGGGGGCTGGCGGGGAGCTGTTTTTT. This sequence encodes CASRGQGAGGELFF.

The rearrangement joins TRBV19 to TRBJ1-2, with a tentative D call TRBD1 (5 bases). With 4 bases removed from V and 4 bases from J, the gap between germline ends came to 19 bases. CDR1 and CDR2 from the germline V gene are LNHDA and SQIVND (reference sequence). CDR3 length: 16 residues. In DNA, the CDR3 is TGTGCCAGTAGTACCGCCGCGAGTAGGGGTCTCTATGGCTACACCTTC. It yields the protein CASSTAASRGLYGYTF.

CDR3 protein: CASSHPLDRHSTEAFF. The CDR3 DNA follows: TGCGCCAGCAGTCACCCCTTGGACAGGCACTCCACTGAAGCTTTCTTT. This rearrangement joins TRBV23-1 to TRBJ1-1, with 7 positions matching TRBD1. TRBV23-1 is an ORF, with its function uncertain. V trimming: 3 bases; J trimming: 4 bases; junction bases outside the gene matches: 11. There are 16 residues in the CDR3.

V usage is TRBV7-3 and J usage is TRBJ2-2; TRBD2 matches 7 bases. The germline CDR1 and CDR2 sequences are SGHTA and FQGTGA. Trimming took 6 bases from V and 5 from J; bases not matched to a gene: 6. The CDR3 is made up of 14 amino acids. This chain's CDR3 is CASRATAGTGELFF. Written as DNA, the CDR3 is TGTGCCAGCAGAGCGACAGCGGGGACCGGGGAGCTGTTTTTT.

V gene TRBV9 combines with J gene TRBJ2-1; D might be TRBD1 (6 bases). V was cut by 4 bases and J by 6 bases, with 14 bases left in between. The CDR3 has 14 residues. From germline, CDR1 is SGDLS and CDR2 YYNGEE. The CDR3 sequence is CASSSRNRVNEQFF. The CDR3 DNA sequence: TGTGCCAGCAGCAGTAGAAACAGGGTCAATGAGCAGTTCTTC.

This clone turned up a few times. This chain uses TRBV10-3 with TRBJ2-7; D remains unclear. The germline V gene encodes CDR1 ENHRY and CDR2 SYGVKD. The V end lost 2 bases, the J end lost 3 bases, and 5 bases lay between the germline ends. This CDR3 has 12 residues. The CDR3 DNA is TGTGCCATCAGTGAGGGCATCTACGAGCAGTACTTC. This encodes CAISEGIYEQYF.

This sequence joins TRBV4-3 and TRBJ1-5; no definite D call. This CDR3 contains 15 residues. Germline V gene sequence: CDR1 LGHNA, CDR2 YSLEER. Trimming left V 0 bases short and J 3 bases short, with 9 bases between. CDR3 loop: CASSQDPGPNQPQHF. In DNA, the CDR3 is TGCGCCAGCAGCCAAGATCCCGGTCCCAATCAGCCCCAGCATTTT.

The chain uses TRBV6-1 and TRBJ1-5; no reliable D call. The germline V gene has CDR1 MNHNS and CDR2 SASEGT. Trimming left V 11 bases short and J 2 bases short, with 13 bases between. This CDR3 contains 13 residues. The CDR3 DNA reads as TGTGCCGCCTGTCCTGGGGGCAATCAGCCCCAGCATTTT. It is translated as CAACPGGNQPQHF.

This clone was found a few times. The rearrangement links TRBV19 to TRBJ2-7; D tentatively reads TRBD1 or TRBD2 (7 bases each). V lost 9 bases and J 7 bases, leaving 22 bases between the germline ends. Germline V gene data show CDR1 as LNHDA and CDR2 as SQIVND (reference sequence). This CDR3 contains 14 residues. DNA of the CDR3: TGTGCCAGCAACATCCAGGGGGGGGAGGGTGAGCAGTACTTC. The encoded protein is CASNIQGGEGEQYF.

This clone was found once. The V and J genes are TRBV19 and TRBJ1-1, with D perhaps matching TRBD1 (5 bases). Germline V gene lookup returns CDR1 LNHDA and CDR2 SQIVND (reference sequence). This CDR3 contains 11 residues. The V end was cut by 9 bases, the J end by 1 base, with 6 bases between. This CDR3 reads CASRENTEAFF. CDR3 sequence (DNA): TGTGCCAGCAGGGAGAACACTGAAGCTTTCTTT.

The chain joins TRBV19 to TRBJ2-7; tentatively, D is TRBD2 (6 bases). Germline V lookup: CDR1 LNHDA, CDR2 SQIVND (reference sequence). With 8 bases removed from V and 6 bases from J, the gap between germline ends came to 11 bases. The CDR3 has 11 residues. The chain's CDR3 is CASGDFGEQYF. As DNA, the CDR3 is TGTGCCAGTGGGGACTTCGGCGAGCAGTACTTC.

The chain carries TRBV28 and TRBJ1-1, with D unresolved. Germline CDR1 is MDHEN and CDR2 is SYDVKM. The CDR3 has 14 residues. Between the trimmed V and J ends, which lost 2 bases and 6 bases, there was a span of 13 bases. In nucleotides, the CDR3 is TGTGCCAGCAGTTTAACTCTCGGTCCGGCTGAAGCTTTCTTT. This gives the protein CASSLTLGPAEAFF.

V gene TRBV5-4 combines with J gene TRBJ2-1, with TRBD2 identical over 8 bases. The CDR3 has 15 residues. From germline, CDR1 is SGHNT and CDR2 YYREEE (reference sequence). Unmatched junction bases numbered 8, after V lost 5 bases and J lost 4 bases. Here the CDR3 DNA reads TGTGCCAGCAGAACCTCTAGCGGGCTTTACAATGAGCAGTTCTTC. Amino acid sequence: CASRTSSGLYNEQFF.

This clone came up a few times. The CDR3 sequence is CAISEWTSGRSEQYF. The CDR3 DNA sequence: TGTGCCATCAGTGAGTGGACTAGCGGGAGGAGCGAGCAGTACTTC. The J gene is TRBJ2-7, the V gene TRBV10-3, with 14 bases fitting TRBD2. The CDR3 is 15 amino acids. The V gene end was trimmed by 1 base and the J gene end by 6 bases; junction bases not matched to a gene: 2. Per the germline V gene, CDR1 is ENHRY and CDR2 is SYGVKD.

This rearrangement joins TRBV5-6 to TRBJ2-1; 7 positions agree with TRBD1. The CDR3 is made up of 12 amino acids. V lost 4 bases, J lost 15 bases, and 10 bases stayed unmatched. CDR1 is SGHDT, CDR2 YYEEEE, per germline. The CDR3 loop reads CASSQVQGPGFF. Here the CDR3 DNA reads TGTGCCAGCAGCCAGGTACAGGGGCCGGGGTTCTTC.

The rearrangement uses TRBV11-3 and TRBJ2-2; D is uncertain. V dropped 4 bases and J dropped 1 base, with 19 bases sitting between them. The CDR3 length is 18 residues. Germline CDR1 SGHNT, CDR2 YENEEA. Here the CDR3 DNA reads TGTGCCAGCAGCTCCGCCCAGACTGGCGGAGTGAACACCGGGGAGCTGTTTTTT. Protein: CASSSAQTGGVNTGELFF.

The V call is TRBV6-4, the J call TRBJ1-5; TRBD1 aligns across 7 bases. V lost 3 bases, J lost 2 bases, and 10 bases stayed unmatched. The CDR3 length is 17 residues. Looked up from germline, CDR1 is MRHNA and CDR2 is SNTAGT. CDR3 sequence: CASSEELSGGGNQPQHF. The CDR3 DNA reads TGTGCCAGCAGTGAGGAGCTCTCAGGGGGGGGCAATCAGCCCCAGCATTTT.

This chain uses TRBV6-5 with TRBJ1-1; D not certain. V gave up 7 bases and J gave up 0 bases, with 9 bases separating them. The CDR3 sequence is 13 residues long. Germline V gene data show CDR1 as MNHEY and CDR2 as SVGAGI. As DNA, the CDR3 is TGTGCCAGCATGACCAGGATGAACACTGAAGCTTTCTTT. Protein product: CASMTRMNTEAFF.

This chain links TRBV5-1 with TRBJ1-1; 7 nucleotides match TRBD1. Germline trimming cut 3 bases from V and 0 bases from J; bases unmatched to any gene: 8. The CDR3 sequence is 16 residues long. Germline CDR1 reads SGHRS; CDR2 reads YFSETQ. CDR3 coding DNA: TGCGCCAGCAGCTCTAGGACAGGAGGTATGAACACTGAAGCTTTCTTT. The encoded protein is CASSSRTGGMNTEAFF.

The chain employs TRBV7-9 and TRBJ1-3; D ambiguous. CDR3 length: 14 amino acids. The germline gives CDR1 SEHNR, CDR2 FQNEAQ (reference sequence). With 6 bases removed from V and 0 bases from J, the gap between germline ends came to 9 bases. The DNA for the CDR3 is TGTGCCAGCAGGGCCGATGGCTCTGGAAACACCATATATTTT. Amino acid sequence: CASRADGSGNTIYF.